This TCR beta chain was documented in a study of blood T cells in healthy people across ages. The CDR3 consists of 19 residues. J was trimmed by 0 bases and V by 0 bases; bases with no gene match: 10. The germline V gene has CDR1 DFQATT and CDR2 SNEGSKA (reference sequence). A second PCR, run for about 6 to 12 cycles, used a sample-barcoded 5' primer plus a J-beta primer mix. Using its own MiXCR run on the 5' RACE reads, TCRdb lists one record per CDR3 protein. The table lists roughly 800,000 distinct CDR3 sequences, approximately 25% of them singletons, with under 4% in the top ten. Study outcomes and limitations: Considered underestimates were the diversity estimates obtained from one million T cells. Naive T cell percentage by flow cytometry tracked strongly with beta diversity.

This clonotype came up many times. Antigen specificity is unknown. These data were also reused for a study on T cells of mothers and their children. This second study says: A few healthy Caucasian mothers and their six children were the donors. An overlap that was slightly higher, though non-significant, was seen in related mother-child pairs versus unrelated pairs.

Sequencing used blood. This chain uses TRBV20-1 with TRBJ2-3, with 12 nucleotides matching TRBD2. The TCR comes from a boy younger than 18 in good health. The CDR3 nucleotides read TGCAGTGCTAGAGATGCTAGCGGGAGGGCCCTAGTTAGCACAGATACGCAGTATTTT. It yields the protein CSARDASGRALVSTDTQYF.